This TCR beta chain originates from a study of blood T cells in healthy people across ages. Study-wide findings and caveats: TCR beta diversity correlated strongly with naive T cell percentage.

This clonotype was seen at least ten times. Its antigen is not identified. Alongside a J-beta primer mix, a sample-barcoded 5' primer served in a second PCR lasting about 6 to 11 cycles. Unique molecular identifiers of 12 random nucleotides labeled each cDNA. TCRdb recomputed calls from the 5' RACE reads with MiXCR, one row per CDR3 protein. The profile shows 550,000 to 750,000 distinct CDR3 sequences, 20% to 25% of them singletons. The CDR3 is 17 amino acids. Germline assignment: CDR1 MDHEN and CDR2 SYDVKM. J was trimmed by 0 bases and V by 4 bases; bases with no gene match: 7. Source material: blood. The rearrangement joins TRBV28 to TRBJ2-4; 9 nucleotides align to TRBD1. The clonotype was recovered from a man in his sixties or seventies in good health. CDR3: CASSSPGQGIAKNIQYF. The CDR3 nucleotides are TGTGCCAGCAGTTCACCGGGACAGGGAATAGCCAAAAACATTCAGTACTTC. The full variable domain, with the rest looked up from reference TRBV28 and TRBJ2-4, is DVKVTQSSRYLVKRTGEKVFLECVQDMDHENMFWYRQDPGLGLRLIYFSYDVKMKEKGDIPEGYSVSREKKERFSLILESASTNQTSMYLCASSSPGQGIAKNIQYFGAGTRLSVL.